This T cell receptor beta chain was retrieved from a study of CD8 T cells in ankylosing spondylitis. Overall study findings and caveats: It appeared that ankylosing spondylitis blood was characterized by a TCR beta motif of under ten highly homologous variants.

The CDR3 runs 15 residues. CDR1 is SGHRS, CDR2 YFSETQ, per germline. V gave up 0 bases and J gave up 0 bases, with 10 bases separating them. About this clonotype itself: Its antigen is still unknown.

Making the TCR beta libraries involved quantitative 5'-RACE with molecular barcodes. In TCRdb, the 5' RACE reads were re-called with MiXCR into one record per CDR3 protein. The table has about 450,000 distinct CDR3 sequences, roughly a quarter seen once. Material for sequencing was blood, either unsorted or a sorted T cell fraction (not recorded which). The source of this sequence is a male donor with ankylosing spondylitis. The genes are TRBV5-1 and TRBJ2-7; D gene unclear. The CDR3 region is CASSLELGNSYEQYF. CDR3 in DNA: TGCGCCAGCAGCTTGGAATTGGGCAACTCCTACGAGCAGTACTTC.